This T cell receptor (beta chain) appears in the sequencing data of a study of T cell responses to AZD1222 COVID-19 vaccine. General study findings and limits: Without day 14 samples, only post-peak T cell repertoires were studied. Donors were largely white British and mainly female; clonal diversity was possibly underestimated. Receipt of two AZD1222 doses was followed by a rise in Spike-specific TCR breadth and depth.

Here immunoSEQ multiplex PCR was the method, and the copy in TCRdb shows in-frame clones only, minus some. The sample holds roughly 90,000 clones; about nine tenths are singletons and the top ten take approximately 5.3%. This clone was counted once. No antigen is known for it. Second-dose schedules of about 4 or about 12 weeks were combined. CDR1 and CDR2 (germline): SGDLS, YYNGEE. The V end lost 4 bases, the J end lost 5 bases, and 18 bases lay between the germline ends. The CDR3 spans 15 residues. The chain carries TRBV9 and TRBJ1-1; D unresolved. The input for sequencing was peripheral blood, taken 28 days after the second AZD1222 dose. The TCR comes from an adult who received the AZD1222 COVID-19 vaccine. CDR3 residues: CASSPGPRMATEAFF. The CDR3 nucleotides read TGTGCCAGCAGCCCTGGCCCCAGGATGGCGACTGAAGCTTTCTTT.